Detailed here is one T cell receptor beta chain. This clone was detected once. Its binding antigen is unknown. Within one base of it there is no much larger clone, and no base qualities were kept. V has 2 bases trimmed and J has 5 bases trimmed; junction bases matching no gene number 7. CDR1 and CDR2 (WSHSY, SAAADI) derive from the germline V gene. Counted from cysteine to phenylalanine, this CDR3 has 16 amino acids. Only the CDR3 part of the read is kept: 48 bases, read in frame from the first base. The data originate from a study of blood T cell repertoires in COVID-19 (dated by TCRdb to about 2020). At the level of the whole study: The collaborator samples originated in the United States, Italy and Spain and spanned the acute and convalescent phases of COVID-19. The prospective study material was composed of cDNA or gDNA derived from T cells, B-cell-depleted T cells, or PBMCs. Deeply sampled blood TCRbeta repertoires from subjects exposed to, actively infected with, or recovered from COVID-19 were included in the dataset. A freely available public database, intended as a resource for researchers studying the immune response to SARS-CoV-2, is where the repertoires were released. The samples were drawn from two sources: the first 160 participants of the ongoing ImmuneRACE study, and 1,200 or so subjects contributed by 6 global collaborators. Sample metadata almost always included a de-identified subject ID, COVID-19 status, age in years and sex. HLA class I and class II types, where available, came from metadata supplied by the sample provider rather than from assay-based typing.

In the prospective study, participants were about 18 to 95 years old, resided in fewer than 25 geographic areas of the United States, and were enrolled through a virtual design. To assign participants to cohorts, the prospective study relied on clinical history that participants themselves reported in a screening survey and a study questionnaire. Recovered participants in ImmuneRACE Cohort 3 were defined by two consecutive negative NP/OP PCR tests, clearance by a healthcare professional, or resolution of symptoms. Mobile phlebotomists in the prospective study collected whole blood, serum and a nasopharyngeal or oropharyngeal swab from every participant. Over a roughly two-month period, participants in the prospective study had the option of providing additional blood draws and questionnaires. Before DNA extraction, blood samples from the prospective study were shipped at room temperature or frozen.

What the work shows at the level of the full study, not this receptor alone: Clinical and demographic metadata were provided uncurated, with the amount varying by source and participant.

TCRbeta CDR3 regions were amplified from genomic DNA using the immunoSEQ Assay, a bias-controlled multiplex PCR. The source study handled its data this way. Within the assay, amplification of reference gene primers was used to estimate how many nucleated cells each sample contained. To quantify the absolute abundance of each unique TCRbeta CDR3 rearrangement, sequence reads were collapsed and filtered. For each sample, productive Simpson clonality was calculated by taking the square root of Simpson's diversity index across productive rearrangements. TCRdb mirrors the immuneACCESS table, restricted to in-frame sequences. Some clones are absent from its copies; in checked studies, under half trace to an unresolved V gene, and the reason for the others is unknown. D and trimming come from the DNA, and the V and J calls and clone size come from that table. The sample records approximately 300,000 clones, about nine tenths of which are singletons. The top ten constitute 4.5% to 6.5% of the sample.

Source material: PBMCs or T cells enriched from blood (not recorded which). The sequence was obtained from a man aged 55 to 70 who had recovered from COVID-19. This chain joins TRBV10-2 to TRBJ2-1; 9 nucleotides in the junction match TRBD2. The DNA is TGCGCCAGCAGTGAGAGGACCGGGACTAGCCACAATGAGCAGTTCTTC. It translates as CASSERTGTSHNEQFF.